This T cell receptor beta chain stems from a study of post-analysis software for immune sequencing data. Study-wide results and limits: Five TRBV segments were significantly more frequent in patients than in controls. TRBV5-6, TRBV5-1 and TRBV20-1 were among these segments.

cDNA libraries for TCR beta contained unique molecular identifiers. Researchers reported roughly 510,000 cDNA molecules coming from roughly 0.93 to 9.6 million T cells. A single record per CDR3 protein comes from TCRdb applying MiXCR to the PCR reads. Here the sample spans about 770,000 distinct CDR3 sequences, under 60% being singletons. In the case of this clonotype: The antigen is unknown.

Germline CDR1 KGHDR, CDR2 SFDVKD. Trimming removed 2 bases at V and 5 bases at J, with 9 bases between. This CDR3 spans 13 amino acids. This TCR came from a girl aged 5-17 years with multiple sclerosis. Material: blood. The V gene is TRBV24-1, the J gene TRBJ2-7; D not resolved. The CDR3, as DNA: TGTGCCACCAGTGATTCATACCGGGACGAGCAGTACTTC. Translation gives CATSDSYRDEQYF.